The 29 T cell receptor beta chains below all came from one sample that was sequenced in a study of blood T cells in healthy people across ages. Alongside a J-beta primer mix, a sample-barcoded 5' primer served in a second PCR lasting about 7 to 12 cycles. One entry per CDR3 protein results from TCRdb running MiXCR on the 5' RACE reads. This repertoire shows about 1 million distinct CDR3 sequences, 35% to 50% found once; its top ten account for around 18%. Source material: blood. These receptors all come from a woman aged 55-70 years in good health.

The chain is built from TRBV7-2 and TRBJ2-3; D ambiguous. Per germline, CDR1 SGHTA and CDR2 FQGNSA. The CDR3 runs 14 residues. Trimming removed 3 bases at V and 0 bases at J, with 7 bases between. CDR3 protein: CASSLTRSTDTQYF. The CDR3 DNA sequence: TGTGCCAGCAGCTTGACTCGGAGCACAGATACGCAGTATTTT.

The chain employs TRBV5-1 and TRBJ1-1, with D uncertain. V dropped 5 bases and J dropped 4 bases, with 15 bases sitting between them. CDR1 SGHRS and CDR2 YFSETQ come from the germline V gene. The CDR3 is 14 amino acids. The CDR3 spells CASRSAGVGTEAFF. In DNA form, the CDR3 reads TGCGCCAGCAGATCCGCCGGTGTGGGCACTGAAGCTTTCTTT.

The V call is TRBV10-3, the J call TRBJ1-1, with D possibly matching TRBD1 (5 bases). Germline V gene lookup returns CDR1 ENHRY and CDR2 SYGVKD. The length of the CDR3 is 13 residues. Trimming took 8 bases from V and 5 from J, leaving 15 bases between them. The CDR3 nucleotides read TGTGCCATCGGGCAGGGTCCGGGGACTGAAGCTTTCTTT. This sequence encodes CAIGQGPGTEAFF.

This clonotype appeared a few times. V gene TRBV6-1 combines with J gene TRBJ2-7; 8 bases line up with TRBD2. Trimming removed 3 bases from V and 2 bases from J; junction bases left unmatched: 6. This CDR3 comprises 15 residues. Germline V gene data show CDR1 as MNHNS and CDR2 as SASEGT. CDR3 nucleotides: TGTGCCAGCAGTGAGACCGGGACTAGAGCCTACGAGCAGTACTTC. This sequence encodes CASSETGTRAYEQYF.

There are many counts of this clonotype. This chain links TRBV27 with TRBJ1-6; D is undetermined. The V end lost 0 bases, the J end lost 8 bases, and 11 bases lay between the germline ends. Germline V gene sequence: CDR1 MNHEY, CDR2 SMNVEV (reference sequence). This CDR3 has 15 amino acids. The CDR3 sequence is CASSLSQANYSPLHF. CDR3 bases: TGTGCCAGCAGTTTATCCCAAGCAAACTATTCACCCCTCCACTTT.

The rearrangement joins TRBV3-1 to TRBJ2-4, with a tentative D call TRBD2 (5 bases). The CDR3 length is 14 residues. The germline V gene has CDR1 LGHDT and CDR2 YNNKEL (reference sequence). V was clipped by 3 bases and J by 13 bases, with 19 bases between them. For the CDR3, the DNA is TGTGCCAGCAGCCAGGCGGGTCCCTCCTCTGGGCAGTACTTC. It codes for CASSQAGPSSGQYF.

This chain uses TRBV4-2 with TRBJ2-6; TRBD1 is a possible D gene (5 bases). V lost 3 bases to trimming and J lost 6 bases, with 12 bases between them. The germline V gene has CDR1 LGHNA and CDR2 YNFKEQ. The CDR3 runs to 15 residues. The CDR3 region is CASSQSGAEANVLTF. The CDR3 DNA follows: TGTGCCAGCAGCCAGTCTGGGGCGGAGGCCAACGTCCTGACTTTC.

The chain employs TRBV6-2 or TRBV6-3 and TRBJ1-6; D is undetermined. The V end lost 6 bases, the J end lost 9 bases, and 18 bases lay between the germline ends. The CDR3 loop spans 15 amino acids. Germline CDR1 is MNHEY and CDR2 is SVGEGT. The CDR3 DNA reads as TGTGCCAGCAGACTATTTACCTTCGGGAGTTCACCCCTCCACTTT. Its translation is CASRLFTFGSSPLHF.

The V call is TRBV6-5, the J call TRBJ1-2; 7 nucleotides align to TRBD1. The V segment lost 5 bases and the J segment 5 bases; nucleotides outside the gene matches: 14. Germline CDR1 MNHEY, CDR2 SVGAGI. This CDR3 contains 16 residues. CDR3 amino acids: CASSTDRDLLWYGYTF. The CDR3 bases are TGTGCCAGCAGTACCGACAGGGACCTTCTTTGGTATGGCTACACCTTC.

This chain uses TRBV2 with TRBJ2-1; D gene ambiguous. The V end lost 8 bases, the J end lost 7 bases, and 9 bases lay between the germline ends. CDR3 size: 11 residues. Germline loops: CDR1 SNHLY, CDR2 FYNNEI. This chain's CDR3 is CASHSLNEQFF. CDR3 nucleotides: TGTGCCAGCCATAGTTTAAATGAGCAGTTCTTC.

The CDR3 is CASNRPGQGSENIQYF. CDR3 coding DNA: TGTGCCAGCAACCGCCCGGGACAGGGTTCCGAAAACATTCAGTACTTC. V and J are TRBV7-2 and TRBJ2-4; TRBD1 aligns across 9 bases. The CDR3 runs 16 residues. The V gene end was trimmed by 7 bases and the J gene end by 5 bases; junction bases not matched to a gene: 12. The germline V gene encodes CDR1 SGHTA and CDR2 FQGNSA. The entire variable domain, with the rest obtained from reference TRBV7-2 and TRBJ2-4, is as follows: GAGVSQSPSNKVTEKGKDVELRCDPISGHTALYWYRQSLGQGLEFLIYFQGNSAPDKSGLPSDRFSAERTGGSVSTLTIQRTQQEDSAVYLCASNRPGQGSENIQYFGAGTRLSVL.

The V and J genes are TRBV27 and TRBJ2-2; a possible D gene is TRBD1 (5 bases). Trimming took off 7 bases at V and 1 base at J, with 10 bases between the two ends. The CDR3 consists of 14 residues. The germline V gene has CDR1 MNHEY and CDR2 SMNVEV (reference sequence). DNA for the CDR3: TGTGCCAGCACCGGACACGGGAACACCGGGGAGCTGTTTTTT. Residues: CASTGHGNTGELFF.

This chain uses TRBV20-1 with TRBJ2-7; the D gene is possibly TRBD1 (6 bases). V was cut by 3 bases and J by 0 bases, with 15 bases left in between. Germline V gene data show CDR1 as DFQATT and CDR2 as SNEGSKA (reference sequence). This CDR3 is built from 15 residues. The CDR3 nucleotides read TGCAGTGCTAGGGGACACAGGGATTTCTCCTACGAGCAGTACTTC. It specifies CSARGHRDFSYEQYF.

V and J are TRBV20-1 and TRBJ1-6; D gene uncertain. CDR3 length equals 13 residues. Germline V gene data show CDR1 as DFQATT and CDR2 as SNEGSKA (reference sequence). V lost 4 bases, J lost 6 bases, and 10 bases lay in between. CDR3 residues: CSAMWQVNSPLHF. In nucleotides, the CDR3 is TGCAGTGCTATGTGGCAGGTTAATTCACCCCTCCACTTT.

V and J are TRBV28 and TRBJ2-7; no definite D call. Germline values: CDR1 MDHEN, CDR2 SYDVKM. The CDR3 sequence is 13 residues long. Trimming left V 5 bases short and J 3 bases short, with 11 bases between. CDR3 in DNA: TGTGCCAGCAGTGTCAGTCAGGACTACGAGCAGTACTTC. Its translation: CASSVSQDYEQYF.

This clonotype was observed a few times. The rearrangement uses TRBV29-1 and TRBJ1-1, with D maybe TRBD1 (5 bases). Germline V CDR1 and CDR2: SQVTM, ANQGSEA. The germline V and J ends were trimmed by 4 bases and 4 bases, with 19 bases remaining between them. There are 15 residues in the CDR3. CDR3 in amino acids: CSVAGVRGGTTEAFF. The DNA for the CDR3 is TGCAGCGTTGCCGGAGTAAGGGGTGGGACCACTGAAGCTTTCTTT. Looking up the rest from reference TRBV29-1 and TRBJ1-1 gives the full variable domain: SAVISQKPSRDICQRGTSLTIQCQVDSQVTMMFWYRQQPGQSLTLIATANQGSEATYESGFVIDKFPISRPNLTFSTLTVSNMSPEDSSIYLCSVAGVRGGTTEAFFGQGTRLTVV.

CDR3 sequence reads: CASRTGTADNEQFF. CDR3 nucleotide sequence: TGTGCCAGTAGAACCGGGACAGCTGACAATGAGCAGTTCTTC. The chain is built from TRBV19 and TRBJ2-1; 7 bases map to TRBD1. The CDR3 length is 14 residues. The V gene's germline CDR1 is LNHDA and CDR2 SQIVND (reference sequence). The V and J ends lost 6 bases and 5 bases, in that order; junction bases with no gene match: 7.

This chain uses TRBV20-1 with TRBJ2-1; 10 bases are a match to TRBD2. Losses at the gene ends were 2 bases for V and 13 bases for J; bases not matched to a gene: 2. Germline V gene lookup returns CDR1 DFQATT and CDR2 SNEGSKA (reference sequence). The length of the CDR3 is 11 residues. The CDR3 sequence is CSARLLAGQFF. In DNA, the CDR3 is TGCAGTGCTAGACTACTAGCGGGACAGTTCTTC.

This clonotype was counted only a few times. The chain links TRBV14 to TRBJ2-1; D is possibly TRBD1 (5 bases). V lost 2 bases to trimming and J lost 10 bases, with 15 bases between them. This CDR3 has 14 amino acids. Per the germline V gene, CDR1 is SGHDN and CDR2 is FVKESK. CDR3 nucleotides: TGTGCCAGCAGCCAACAGGGTATTAACAGAGAGCAGTTCTTC. It yields the protein CASSQQGINREQFF.

This rearrangement joins TRBV20-1 to TRBJ2-5; 11 bases are a match to TRBD2. There are 17 residues in the CDR3. CDR1 is DFQATT and CDR2 is SNEGSKA in the germline V gene (reference sequence). The J segment lost 3 bases and the V segment lost 4 bases, leaving 13 bases of the junction unmatched. In DNA, the CDR3 is TGCAGTGCTACTGTACTAGCGGGAGAACTCCTGAAAGAGACCCAGTACTTC. Amino acid sequence: CSATVLAGELLKETQYF.

Remarks on this clonotype: Compared with germline, one end of the junction differs, possibly owing to a read error. V and J are TRBV7-2 and TRBJ2-7, with unresolved D. The germline V gene has CDR1 SGHTA and CDR2 FQGNSA. CDR3 length: 13 amino acids. CDR3 DNA: TGTGCCAGCACCTTAACATTTCCGTACGAGCAGTACTTC. It yields the protein CASTLTFPYEQYF.

The chain uses TRBV6-6 and TRBJ2-4; possible D gene TRBD2, 7 bases. The J call may not be correct, given that the DNA end is closer to TRBJ2-7. CDR3 length: 17 residues. Looked up from germline, CDR1 is MNHNY and CDR2 is SVGAGI (reference sequence). This chain's CDR3 is CASSLNPGAGVPYEQYF. In DNA, the CDR3 is TGTGCCAGCAGTTTAAACCCGGGGGCGGGAGTACCCTACGAGCAGTACTTC.

V is TRBV12-3 or TRBV12-4 and J is TRBJ2-5; D remains ambiguous. This CDR3 has 13 amino acids. V lost 6 bases to trimming and J lost 11 bases, with 19 bases between them. DNA for the CDR3: TGTGCCAGCAGAAGAATAGAAAACAATGAGCAGTACTTC. This translates into CASRRIENNEQYF.

The V and J genes are TRBV6-5 and TRBJ1-1, with TRBD1 matching 11 bases. Unmatched junction bases numbered 4, after V lost 6 bases and J lost 1 base. Germline CDR1 reads MNHEY; CDR2 reads SVGAGI. The CDR3 runs to 15 residues. CDR3 region: CASRDRGPRNTEAFF. The CDR3 DNA follows: TGTGCCAGCAGGGACAGGGGGCCGAGGAACACTGAAGCTTTCTTT.

The chain has TRBV5-1 and TRBJ2-7; 9 nucleotides line up with TRBD2. Trimming removed 2 bases from V and 0 bases from J; junction bases left unmatched: 24. Germline CDR1 and CDR2: SGHRS and YFSETQ. The CDR3 is made up of 22 amino acids. This CDR3 is CASSLLGLAGPLNRFYSYEQYF. As DNA, the CDR3 is TGCGCCAGCAGCTTACTCGGGCTAGCGGGACCTCTAAACCGATTCTACTCCTACGAGCAGTACTTC.

This clonotype has a handful of counts. The chain is built from TRBV28 and TRBJ2-3; 7 bases map to TRBD1. There are 15 residues in the CDR3. The trim removed 4 bases at V and 3 bases at J, leaving 7 bases unmatched. Germline CDR1 is MDHEN and CDR2 is SYDVKM. CDR3 in amino acids: CASSSDRLPTDTQYF. As DNA, the CDR3 is TGTGCCAGCAGTTCGGACAGGCTTCCAACAGATACGCAGTATTTT. Drawing the rest from reference TRBV28 and TRBJ2-3, the complete variable domain is DVKVTQSSRYLVKRTGEKVFLECVQDMDHENMFWYRQDPGLGLRLIYFSYDVKMKEKGDIPEGYSVSREKKERFSLILESASTNQTSMYLCASSSDRLPTDTQYFGPGTRLTVL.

This clonotype was found once. The junction shows a germline mismatch at one end, possibly a read error. V and J are TRBV12-3 or TRBV12-4 and TRBJ2-5; D is undetermined. CDR3 size: 14 residues. Here the CDR3 reads CASSSIPYQETRYF. CDR3 bases: TGTGCCAGCAGTAGTATACCGTACCAAGAGACCCGGTACTTC.

A single count supports this clonotype. V usage is TRBV11-2 and J usage is TRBJ2-7, with 7 bases aligning to TRBD1. CDR1 is SGHAT, CDR2 FQNNGV, per germline. This CDR3 contains 14 residues. The V segment lost 4 bases and the J segment 2 bases; nucleotides outside the gene matches: 5. This chain's CDR3 is CASSSTTGTYEQYF. The CDR3 bases are TGTGCCAGCAGCTCAACGACAGGGACCTACGAGCAGTACTTC.

J is TRBJ2-5 and V is TRBV6-6; TRBD2 matches at 7 bases. The CDR3 length is 15 residues. Trimming took 6 bases from V and 0 from J; bases not matched to a gene: 7. CDR1 is MNHNY and CDR2 is SVGAGI in the germline V gene (reference sequence). As DNA, the CDR3 is TGTGCCAGCAGCAAACAGGCGGGGGACCAAGAGACCCAGTACTTC. It encodes CASSKQAGDQETQYF.